Here is one T cell receptor (beta chain) with its context. What it binds is unknown. CDR3 size: 19 residues. CDR1 and CDR2 (germline): SGHDN, FVKESK. Between the trimmed V and J ends, which lost 0 bases and 3 bases, there was a span of 22 bases. This specimen belongs to a study of neurological immune-mediated disorders. Study-level points and caveats: The study phylogenetically grouped the repertoires of 18 of 34 multiple sclerosis patients into one related-CDR3 cluster, a possible signature. HTLV-1-associated myelopathy ranked highest for TCR clonal expansion and multiple sclerosis lowest, beneath healthy controls.

The unsorted libraries were produced from 2 million PBMCs held at -80 C. 5'RACE generated cDNA with 10-nucleotide random UMIs. Each CDR3 protein gets one entry after TCRdb re-called the 5' RACE reads with MiXCR. This table holds tens of thousands of distinct CDR3 sequences, 4.5% to 5.5% found once. The chain recombines TRBV14 with TRBJ2-3, with D perhaps being TRBD1 or TRBD2 (5 bases each). This receptor was taken from a man aged 25 to 40 with multiple sclerosis. What was sequenced was PBMCs. The CDR3 bases are TGTGCCAGCAGCCAAGATTGGGACCCTGTCTGGGGTTCAACAGATACGCAGTATTTT. Translated: CASSQDWDPVWGSTDTQYF.